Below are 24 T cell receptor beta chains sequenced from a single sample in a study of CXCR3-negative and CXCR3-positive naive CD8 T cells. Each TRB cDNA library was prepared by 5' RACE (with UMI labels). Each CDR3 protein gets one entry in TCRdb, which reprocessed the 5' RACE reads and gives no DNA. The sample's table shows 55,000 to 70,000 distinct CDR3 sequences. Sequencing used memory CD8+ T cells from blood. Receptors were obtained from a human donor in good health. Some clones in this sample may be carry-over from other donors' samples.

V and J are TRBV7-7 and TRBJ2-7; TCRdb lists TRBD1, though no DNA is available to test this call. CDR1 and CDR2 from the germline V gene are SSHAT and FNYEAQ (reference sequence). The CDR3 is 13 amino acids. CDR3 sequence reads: CASSLNGNYEQYF.

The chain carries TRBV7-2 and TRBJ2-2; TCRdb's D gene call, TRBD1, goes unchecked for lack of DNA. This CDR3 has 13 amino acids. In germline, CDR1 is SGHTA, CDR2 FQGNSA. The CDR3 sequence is CASSSVGPGELFF.

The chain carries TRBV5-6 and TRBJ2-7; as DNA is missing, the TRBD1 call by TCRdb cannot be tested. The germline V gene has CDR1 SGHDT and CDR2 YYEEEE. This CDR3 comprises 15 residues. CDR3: CASSLGTMSSYEQYF.

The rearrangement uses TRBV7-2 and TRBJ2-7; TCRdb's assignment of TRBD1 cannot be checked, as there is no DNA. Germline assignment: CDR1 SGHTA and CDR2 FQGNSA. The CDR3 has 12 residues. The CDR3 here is CASSSPGDFWYF.

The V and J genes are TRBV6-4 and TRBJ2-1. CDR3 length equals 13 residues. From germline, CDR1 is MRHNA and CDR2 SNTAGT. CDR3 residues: CASSDGSENEQFF.

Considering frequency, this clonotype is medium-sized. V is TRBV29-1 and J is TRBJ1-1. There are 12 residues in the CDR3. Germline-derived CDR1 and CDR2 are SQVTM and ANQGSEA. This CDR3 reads CSVGRMNTEAFF.

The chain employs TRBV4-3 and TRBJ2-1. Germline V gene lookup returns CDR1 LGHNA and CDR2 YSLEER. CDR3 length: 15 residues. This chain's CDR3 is CASSQDGSWYNEQFF.

CDR3 residues: CSARDVQIPYEQYF. The gene calls are TRBV20-1 and TRBJ2-7. The CDR3 covers 14 residues. Germline V CDR1 and CDR2: DFQATT, SNEGSKA (reference sequence).

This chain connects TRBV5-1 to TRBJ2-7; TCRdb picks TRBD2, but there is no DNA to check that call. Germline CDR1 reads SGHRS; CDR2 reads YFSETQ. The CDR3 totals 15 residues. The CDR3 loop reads CASSFGTSGSDEQYF.

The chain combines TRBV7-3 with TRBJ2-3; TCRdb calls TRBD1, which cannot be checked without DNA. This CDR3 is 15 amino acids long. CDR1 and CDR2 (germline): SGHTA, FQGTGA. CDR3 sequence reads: CASSLSGGVTDTQYF. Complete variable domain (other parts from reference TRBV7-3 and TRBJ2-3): GAGVSQTPSNKVTEKGKYVELRCDPISGHTALYWYRQSLGQGPEFLIYFQGTGAADDSGLPNDRFFAVRPEGSVSTLKIQRTERGDSAVYLCASSLSGGVTDTQYFGPGTRLTVL.

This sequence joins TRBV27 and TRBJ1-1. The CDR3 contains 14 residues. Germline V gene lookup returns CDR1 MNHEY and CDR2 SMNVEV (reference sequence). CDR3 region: CASSLQGYVTEAFF.

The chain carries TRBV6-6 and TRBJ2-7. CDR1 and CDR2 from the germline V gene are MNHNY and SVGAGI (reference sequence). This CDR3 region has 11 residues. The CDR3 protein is CASGDSYEQYF.

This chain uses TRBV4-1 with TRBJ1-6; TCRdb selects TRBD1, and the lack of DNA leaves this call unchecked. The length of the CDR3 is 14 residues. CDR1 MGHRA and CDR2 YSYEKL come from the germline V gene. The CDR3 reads CASSQRQSGSPLHF.

CDR3 region: CSARPEGTVQYF. V gene TRBV20-1 combines with J gene TRBJ2-5; TCRdb calls TRBD2, which cannot be checked without DNA. This CDR3 region has 12 residues. Germline CDR1 is DFQATT and CDR2 is SNEGSKA (reference sequence).

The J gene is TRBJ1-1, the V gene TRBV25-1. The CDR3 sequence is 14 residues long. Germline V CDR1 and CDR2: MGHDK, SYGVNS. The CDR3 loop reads CATVGGRRNTEAFF.

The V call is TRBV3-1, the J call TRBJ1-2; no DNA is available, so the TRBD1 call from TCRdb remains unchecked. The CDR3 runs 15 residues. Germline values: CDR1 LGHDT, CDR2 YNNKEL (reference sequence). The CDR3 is CASSPPLRTNYGYTF.

The CDR3 spells CASTPEGTSYNEQFF. The chain employs TRBV28 and TRBJ2-1; TCRdb outputs TRBD1, but without DNA this stays unchecked. This CDR3 is built from 15 residues. CDR1 MDHEN and CDR2 SYDVKM come from the germline V gene.

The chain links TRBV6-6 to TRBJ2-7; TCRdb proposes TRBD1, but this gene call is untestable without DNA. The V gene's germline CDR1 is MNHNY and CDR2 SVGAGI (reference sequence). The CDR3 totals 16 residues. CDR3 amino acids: CASSPNPGGRGYEQYF.

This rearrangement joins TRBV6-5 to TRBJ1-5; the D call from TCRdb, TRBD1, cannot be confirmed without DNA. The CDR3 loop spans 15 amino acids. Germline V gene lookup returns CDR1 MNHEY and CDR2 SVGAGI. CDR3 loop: CASAKGTGEAQPQHF.

The CDR3 loop reads CASSSRQEPYEQYF. J is TRBJ2-7 and V is TRBV7-9. Germline values: CDR1 SEHNR, CDR2 FQNEAQ (reference sequence). This CDR3 is 14 amino acids long.

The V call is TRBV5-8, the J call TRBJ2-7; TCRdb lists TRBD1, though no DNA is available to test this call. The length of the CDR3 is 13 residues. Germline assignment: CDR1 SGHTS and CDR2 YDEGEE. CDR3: CASSAGGSYEQYF.

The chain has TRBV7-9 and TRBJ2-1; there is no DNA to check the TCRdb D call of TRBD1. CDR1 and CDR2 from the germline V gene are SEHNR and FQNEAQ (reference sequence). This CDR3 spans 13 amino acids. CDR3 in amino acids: CASSGGIYNEQFF.

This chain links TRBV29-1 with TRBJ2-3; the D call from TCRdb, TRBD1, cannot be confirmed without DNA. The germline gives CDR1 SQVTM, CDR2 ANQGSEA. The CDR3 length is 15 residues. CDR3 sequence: CSVTRTGAPPDTQYF.

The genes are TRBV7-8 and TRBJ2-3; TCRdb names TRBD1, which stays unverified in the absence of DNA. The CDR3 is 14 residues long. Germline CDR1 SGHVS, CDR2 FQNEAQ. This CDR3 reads CASSPPTGAWTQYF.